A selection of T cell receptor beta chains follows, all from one sample in a study of T cells in Graves' hyperthyroidism and ophthalmopathy. TCRdb called the multiplex PCR reads again in MiXCR, with one record for every CDR3 protein. The sample has about 330,000 distinct CDR3 sequences; roughly an eighth are singletons. The sample consisted of blood. These receptors all stem from a woman aged 35 to 49 with Graves' ophthalmopathy. The CDR3 runs from the conserved cysteine through the conserved F or W.

J gene	V gene	CDR3 protein
TRBJ2-1	TRBV12-3/TRBV12-4	CASNQGQERNEQFF
TRBJ1-2	TRBV6-1	CASPPATERGYTF
TRBJ2-5	TRBV27	CASRVGGLGETQYF
TRBJ1-1	TRBV18	CASSQGLGTEAFF
TRBJ2-2	TRBV18	CASSPTTGRGTGELFF
TRBJ1-3	TRBV28	CASSINRLAGNTIYF
TRBJ1-1	TRBV12-3/TRBV12-4	CASSGGTEAFF
TRBJ2-5	TRBV18	CASSKQGTSGETQYF
TRBJ1-1	TRBV6-1	CASSPNPILIGTEAFF
TRBJ2-7	TRBV20-1	CSANSGRAPYEQYF
TRBJ2-1	TRBV11-2	CASSLGTSAAEQFF
TRBJ2-1	TRBV27	CASSPNLVRNEQFF
TRBJ2-7	TRBV2	CASSEEMAIMEQYF
TRBJ2-2	TRBV7-2	CASSFSGDTGELFF
TRBJ2-1	TRBV7-9	CASSRMGERYNEQFF
TRBJ2-2	TRBV28	CASSLQAGGTGELFF
TRBJ1-1	TRBV3-1	CASSQDRRGPGLTEAFF
TRBJ2-1	TRBV2	CASSIRGNNEQFF
TRBJ1-1	TRBV14	CASSGRVTRTLNTEAFF
TRBJ1-1	TRBV12-3/TRBV12-4	CASSSVSNTEAFF
TRBJ2-5	TRBV7-9	CASSLLGRQLAGVETQYF
TRBJ2-3	TRBV24-1	CATSDFFGQGPDTQYF
TRBJ1-2	TRBV18	CASSPGDLYTF
TRBJ1-5	TRBV7-2	CASSLGARNSNQPQHF
TRBJ2-4	TRBV4-1	CASSQPGQGRDIQYF
TRBJ1-2	TRBV11-2	CASSLDRQVVGGYTF
TRBJ2-4	TRBV11-3	CASSLLGKNIQYF
TRBJ2-7	TRBV20-1	CSALPGQAPYEQYF
TRBJ1-4	TRBV7-9	CASNPGAANEKLFF
TRBJ2-7	TRBV20-1	CSARVPGGTSGGPYSYEQYF
TRBJ1-4	TRBV20-1	CSARVLGTGGGGLFF
TRBJ2-2	TRBV19	CASSGWGLSTGELFF
TRBJ2-2	TRBV29-1	CSVGAVGTGELFF
TRBJ1-1	TRBV7-9	CASSLAAGRITEAFF
TRBJ1-1	TRBV5-1	CASSPRQGARTEAFF
TRBJ1-1	TRBV4-1	CASSSPSEAFF
TRBJ1-5	TRBV15	CATALVGRFIGEPQHF
TRBJ2-1	TRBV19	CASSTPLRGGHNEQFF
TRBJ2-2	TRBV7-9	CASSLGQFPAELFF
TRBJ2-2	TRBV3-1	CASSQELAELNTGELFF
TRBJ2-7	TRBV7-8	CASSFLAGVGYEQYF
TRBJ2-1	TRBV27	CASSTYDSNEQFF
TRBJ1-1	TRBV7-9	CASSLDRGAFF
TRBJ1-1	TRBV7-8	CASSFDRARGNTEAFF
TRBJ1-2	TRBV6-6	CASSYSYHGAYGYTF
TRBJ1-4	TRBV19	CASSPFDGTTNEKLFF
TRBJ2-2	TRBV10-3	CAISAGAPTTGELFF
TRBJ1-2	TRBV9	CASSRGNRALYGYTF
TRBJ2-4	TRBV4-1	CASSPPTSGSTKNIQYF
TRBJ2-7	TRBV20-1	CSARDTEEQYF
TRBJ2-2	TRBV20-1	CSARVLGLLFF